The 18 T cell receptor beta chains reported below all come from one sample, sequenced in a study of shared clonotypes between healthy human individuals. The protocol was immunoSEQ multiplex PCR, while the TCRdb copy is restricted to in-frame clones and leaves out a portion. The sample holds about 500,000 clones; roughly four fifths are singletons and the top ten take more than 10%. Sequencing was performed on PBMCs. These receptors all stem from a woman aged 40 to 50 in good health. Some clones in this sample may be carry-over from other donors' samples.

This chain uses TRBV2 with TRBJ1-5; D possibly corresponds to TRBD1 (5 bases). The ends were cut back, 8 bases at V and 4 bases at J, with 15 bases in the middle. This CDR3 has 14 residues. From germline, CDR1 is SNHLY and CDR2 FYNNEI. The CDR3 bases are TGTGCCAGCGGTGGGGGGATGGGGAATCAGCCCCAGCATTTT. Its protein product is CASGGGMGNQPQHF. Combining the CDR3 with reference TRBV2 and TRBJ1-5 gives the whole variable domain EPEVTQTPSHQVTQMGQEVILRCVPISNHLYFYWYRQILGQKVEFLVSFYNNEISEKSEIFDDQFSVERPDGSNFTLKIRSTKLEDSAMYFCASGGGMGNQPQHFGDGTRLSIL.

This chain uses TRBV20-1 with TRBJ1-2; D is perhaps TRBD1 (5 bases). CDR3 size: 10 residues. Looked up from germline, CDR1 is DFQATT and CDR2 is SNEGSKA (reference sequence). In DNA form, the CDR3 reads TGCAGGCCGTCGGGACGAGGCTACACCTTC. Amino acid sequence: CRPSGRGYTF.

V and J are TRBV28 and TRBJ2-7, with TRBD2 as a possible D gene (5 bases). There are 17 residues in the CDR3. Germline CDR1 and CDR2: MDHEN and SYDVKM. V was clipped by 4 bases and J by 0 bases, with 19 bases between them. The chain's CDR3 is CASSSLSVAPFSYEQYF. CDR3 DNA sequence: TGTGCCAGCAGTTCCCTATCGGTAGCGCCCTTCTCCTACGAGCAGTACTTC.

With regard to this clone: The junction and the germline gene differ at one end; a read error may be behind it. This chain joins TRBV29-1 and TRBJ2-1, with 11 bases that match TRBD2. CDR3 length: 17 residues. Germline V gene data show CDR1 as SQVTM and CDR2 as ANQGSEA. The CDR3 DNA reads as TGCAGCGTTGAAGCCGACACGGGACTAGCGGCCTACAATGAGCAGCTCTTC. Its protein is CSVEADTGLAAYNEQLF.

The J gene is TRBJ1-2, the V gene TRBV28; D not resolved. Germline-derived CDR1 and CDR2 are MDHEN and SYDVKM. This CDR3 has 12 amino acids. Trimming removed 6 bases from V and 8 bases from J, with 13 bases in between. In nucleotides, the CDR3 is TGTGCCAGCAGAATCCCGCTGCAGGGCTACACCTTC. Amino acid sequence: CASRIPLQGYTF.

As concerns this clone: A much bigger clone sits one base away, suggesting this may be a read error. The CDR3 loop is CANSPARMYQAGELFF. In DNA form, the CDR3 reads TGCGCCAACAGCCCCGCGCGGATGTATCAGGCCGGGGAGCTGTTTTTT. The chain has TRBV4-1 and TRBJ2-2; D not certain. This CDR3 is built from 16 residues. Germline-derived CDR1 and CDR2 are MGHRA and YSYEKL.

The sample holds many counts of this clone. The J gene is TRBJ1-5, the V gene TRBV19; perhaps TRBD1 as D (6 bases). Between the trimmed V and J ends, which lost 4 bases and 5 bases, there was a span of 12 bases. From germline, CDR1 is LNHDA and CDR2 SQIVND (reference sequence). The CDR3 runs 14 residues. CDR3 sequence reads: CASSTDSVYQPQHF. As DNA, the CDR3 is TGTGCCAGTAGTACGGACAGCGTGTATCAGCCCCAGCATTTT.

The CDR3 sequence is CASSRTGISNQPQHF. The DNA of the CDR3 is TGTGCCAGCAGCCGGACAGGGATCAGCAATCAGCCCCAGCATTTT. The rearrangement links TRBV6-5 to TRBJ1-5; 8 bases align to TRBD1. This CDR3 spans 15 amino acids. The junction had 5 bases not matched to a gene; V was cut back by 6 bases and J by 1 base. CDR1 is MNHEY, CDR2 SVGAGI, per germline.

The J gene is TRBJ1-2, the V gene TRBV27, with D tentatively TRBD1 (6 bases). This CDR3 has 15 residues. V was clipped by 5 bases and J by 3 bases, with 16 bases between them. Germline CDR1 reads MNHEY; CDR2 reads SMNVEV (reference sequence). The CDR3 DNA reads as TGTGCCAGCAGTCTCCTTGGGGGCCCTGACTATGGCTACACCTTC. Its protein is CASSLLGGPDYGYTF.

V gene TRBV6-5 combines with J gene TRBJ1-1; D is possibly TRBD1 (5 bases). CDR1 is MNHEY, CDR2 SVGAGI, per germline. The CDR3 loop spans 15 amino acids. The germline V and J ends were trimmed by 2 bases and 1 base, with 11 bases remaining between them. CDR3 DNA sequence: TGTGCCAGCAGTTACGTGGGGCCGACGAACACTGAAGCTTTCTTT. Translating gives CASSYVGPTNTEAFF.

CDR3 residues: CASRGRQNYGYTF. The CDR3 nucleotides are TGTGCCAGCAGGGGCCGACAGAACTATGGCTACACCTTC. The chain carries TRBV2 and TRBJ1-2, with a weak D call TRBD1 (5 bases). The germline V and J ends were trimmed by 6 bases and 2 bases, with 10 bases remaining between them. CDR1 SNHLY and CDR2 FYNNEI come from the germline V gene. The CDR3 is made up of 13 amino acids.

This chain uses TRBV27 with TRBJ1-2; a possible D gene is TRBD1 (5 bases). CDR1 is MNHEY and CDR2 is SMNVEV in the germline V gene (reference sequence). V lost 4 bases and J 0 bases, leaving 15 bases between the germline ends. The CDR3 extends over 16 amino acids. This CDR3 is CASSSGGVQTNYGYTF. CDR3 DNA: TGTGCCAGCAGTTCTGGGGGGGTACAGACTAACTATGGCTACACCTTC.

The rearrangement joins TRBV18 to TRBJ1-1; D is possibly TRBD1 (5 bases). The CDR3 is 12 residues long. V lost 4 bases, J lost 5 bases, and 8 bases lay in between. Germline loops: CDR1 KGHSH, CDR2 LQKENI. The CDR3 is CASSLRGTEAFF. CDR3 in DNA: TGTGCCAGCTCACTGCGGGGGACTGAAGCTTTCTTT.

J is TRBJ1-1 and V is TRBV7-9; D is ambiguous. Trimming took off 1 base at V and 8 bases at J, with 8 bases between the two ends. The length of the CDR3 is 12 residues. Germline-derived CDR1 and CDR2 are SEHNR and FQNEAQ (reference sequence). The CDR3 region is CASSLVGREAFF. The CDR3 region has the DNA TGTGCCAGCAGCTTAGTAGGGCGGGAAGCTTTCTTT.

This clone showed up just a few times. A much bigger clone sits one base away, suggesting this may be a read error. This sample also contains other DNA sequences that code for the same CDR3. The CDR3 bases are TGTGCCATCAGTCCCAACACCGGGGAGCTGTTTTTT. This sequence encodes CAISPNTGELFF. The chain is built from TRBV10-3 and TRBJ2-2; D gene uncertain. The CDR3 spans 12 residues. V was shortened by 5 bases and J by 2 bases, with 3 bases between the two germline ends. Germline loops: CDR1 ENHRY, CDR2 SYGVKD.

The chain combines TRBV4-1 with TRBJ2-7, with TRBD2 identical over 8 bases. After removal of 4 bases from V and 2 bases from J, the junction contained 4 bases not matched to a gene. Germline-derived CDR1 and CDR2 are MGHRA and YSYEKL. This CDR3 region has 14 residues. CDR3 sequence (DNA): TGCGCCAGCAGCCCCCCGGGACTAGCCTACGAGCAGTACTTC. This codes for CASSPPGLAYEQYF.

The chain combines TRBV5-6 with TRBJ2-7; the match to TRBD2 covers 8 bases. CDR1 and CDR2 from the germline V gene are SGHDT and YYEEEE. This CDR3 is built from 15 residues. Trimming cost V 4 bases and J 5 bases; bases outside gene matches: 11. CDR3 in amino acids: CASSDGRREVDEQYF. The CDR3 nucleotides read TGTGCCAGCAGCGACGGAAGGCGGGAGGTGGACGAGCAGTACTTC. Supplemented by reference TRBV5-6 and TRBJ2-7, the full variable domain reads DAGVTQSPTHLIKTRGQQVTLRCSPKSGHDTVSWYQQALGQGPQFIFQYYEEEERQRGNFPDRFSGHQFPNYSSELNVNALLLGDSALYLCASSDGRREVDEQYFGPGTRLTVT.

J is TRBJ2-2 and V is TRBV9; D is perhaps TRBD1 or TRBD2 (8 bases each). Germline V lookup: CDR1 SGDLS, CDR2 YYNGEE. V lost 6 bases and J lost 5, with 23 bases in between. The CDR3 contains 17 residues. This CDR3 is CASTRQGISGGTGELFF. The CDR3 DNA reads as TGTGCCAGCACCCGACAGGGGATTTCGGGAGGGACCGGGGAGCTGTTTTTT.